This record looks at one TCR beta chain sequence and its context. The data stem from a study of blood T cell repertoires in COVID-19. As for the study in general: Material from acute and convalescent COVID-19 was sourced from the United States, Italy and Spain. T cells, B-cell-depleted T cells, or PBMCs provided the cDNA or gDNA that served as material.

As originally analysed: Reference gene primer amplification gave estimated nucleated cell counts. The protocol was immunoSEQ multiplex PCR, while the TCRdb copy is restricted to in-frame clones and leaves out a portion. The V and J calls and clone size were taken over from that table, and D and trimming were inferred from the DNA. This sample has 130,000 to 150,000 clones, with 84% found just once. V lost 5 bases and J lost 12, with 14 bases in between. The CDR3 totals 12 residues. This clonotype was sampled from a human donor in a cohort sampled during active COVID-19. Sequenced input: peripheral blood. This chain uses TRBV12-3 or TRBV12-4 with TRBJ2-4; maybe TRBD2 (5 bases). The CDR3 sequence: CASSPTPRDQYF. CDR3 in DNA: TGTGCCAGCAGTCCGACCCCCCGGGATCAGTACTTC.